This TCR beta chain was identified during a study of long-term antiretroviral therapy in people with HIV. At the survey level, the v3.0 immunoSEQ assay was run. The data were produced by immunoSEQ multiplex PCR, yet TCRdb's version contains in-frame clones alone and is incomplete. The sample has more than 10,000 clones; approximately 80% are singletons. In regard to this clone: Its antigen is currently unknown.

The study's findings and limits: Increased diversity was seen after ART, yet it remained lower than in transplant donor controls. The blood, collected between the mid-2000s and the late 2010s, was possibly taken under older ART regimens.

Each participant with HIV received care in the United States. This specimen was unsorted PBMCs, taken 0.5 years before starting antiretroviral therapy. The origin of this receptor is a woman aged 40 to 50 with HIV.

The CDR3 sequence is CASSSPGYHTEAFF. Written as DNA, the CDR3 is TGTGCCAGCAGCTCCCCGGGGTATCACACTGAAGCTTTCTTT. V is TRBV11-3 and J is TRBJ1-1; D gene unclear. Between the trimmed V and J ends, which lost 4 bases and 3 bases, there was a span of 12 bases. Germline V lookup: CDR1 SGHNT, CDR2 YENEEA. The CDR3 length is 14 residues. Drawing the rest from reference TRBV11-3 and TRBJ1-1, the complete variable domain is EAGVVQSPRYKIIEKKQPVAFWCNPISGHNTLYWYLQNLGQGPELLIRYENEEAVDDSQLPKDRFSAERLKGVDSTLKIQPAELGDSAVYLCASSSPGYHTEAFFGQGTRLTVV.